One sample yielded the 17 T cell receptor beta chains listed below, sequenced in a study of Ad26.COV2.S vaccination and SARS-CoV-2 variants. Produced via immunoSEQ multiplex PCR; TCRdb's table is partial and in-frame only. Of about 94,000 clones in the sample, approximately 86% are singletons; the top ten hold about 17%. This specimen consisted of peripheral blood, obtained after recovery from COVID-19. All receptors come from a human donor who had recovered from COVID-19.

V and J are TRBV6-1 and TRBJ2-3; 16 bases fit TRBD2. The V gene's germline CDR1 is MNHNS and CDR2 SASEGT. This CDR3 region has 15 residues. The junction had 1 base not matched to a gene; V was cut back by 6 bases and J by 4 bases. This CDR3 is CASRGTSGRADTQYF. The CDR3 nucleotides read TGTGCCAGCAGGGGGACTAGCGGGAGGGCAGATACGCAGTATTTT.

J is TRBJ1-2 and V is TRBV11-2, with D perhaps TRBD1 (5 bases). Germline lookup yields CDR1 SGHAT and CDR2 FQNNGV. This CDR3 is built from 16 residues. Trimming stripped 1 base from V and 6 bases from J, with 18 bases between. In DNA, the CDR3 is TGTGCCAGCAGCTTAGGTGTGGGGTCAGGGATAAATGGCTACACCTTC. This codes for CASSLGVGSGINGYTF.

The gene calls are TRBV7-9 and TRBJ2-1; 7 positions agree with TRBD2. Germline CDR1 SEHNR, CDR2 FQNEAQ (reference sequence). The CDR3 extends over 17 amino acids. After removal of 5 bases from V and 0 bases from J, the junction contained 10 bases not matched to a gene. The DNA for the CDR3 is TGTGCCAGCAGCCTCCCAGCGGGGCGAAGCTCCTACAATGAGCAGTTCTTC. Amino acids: CASSLPAGRSSYNEQFF.

This clone showed up just a few times. The chain couples TRBV19 to TRBJ2-7, with D tentatively TRBD2 (6 bases). This CDR3 region has 13 residues. Germline CDR1 is LNHDA and CDR2 is SQIVND (reference sequence). V shed 3 bases and J shed 8 bases, with 14 bases lying between them. The CDR3 DNA reads TGTGCCAGTAGTATTCAAATGGGCGGGAAGCAGTACTTC. Translating gives CASSIQMGGKQYF.

The chain links TRBV9 to TRBJ2-1, with D possibly TRBD1 on 7 matching bases. The CDR3 is 12 amino acids. Per germline, CDR1 SGDLS and CDR2 YYNGEE. Trimming removed 5 bases at V and 9 bases at J, with 12 bases between. The CDR3 DNA follows: TGTGCCAGCAGTGGAGGGACAGCTGAGCAGTTCTTC. It specifies CASSGGTAEQFF.

The chain combines TRBV7-9 with TRBJ2-3; 13 bases line up with TRBD2. Germline CDR1 reads SEHNR; CDR2 reads FQNEAQ (reference sequence). Trimming removed 0 bases from V and 5 bases from J; junction bases left unmatched: 5. CDR3 length: 17 amino acids. The CDR3 nucleotides are TGTGCCAGCAGCTTAGCTCCGGGACTAGCGGGAAGAGATACGCAGTATTTT. This sequence encodes CASSLAPGLAGRDTQYF.

The rearrangement joins TRBV6-4 to TRBJ2-3, with unresolved D. This CDR3 spans 13 amino acids. CDR1 MRHNA and CDR2 SNTAGT come from the germline V gene. V was pared by 5 bases and J by 6 bases, with 12 bases between. CDR3 residues: CASSTDSLDTQYF. The CDR3 region has the DNA TGTGCCAGCAGTACCGACTCGCTGGATACGCAGTATTTT.

This rearrangement joins TRBV12-3 or TRBV12-4 to TRBJ2-1; D is uncertain. The ends were cut back, 3 bases at V and 9 bases at J, with 12 bases in the middle. The CDR3 extends over 13 amino acids. CDR3 in amino acids: CASSLSVQREQFF. CDR3 nucleotides: TGTGCCAGCAGTTTGTCCGTACAGCGTGAGCAGTTCTTC.

V is TRBV9 and J is TRBJ1-2; D remains unclear. Trimming stripped 0 bases from V and 8 bases from J, with 8 bases between. This CDR3 has 12 residues. The germline gives CDR1 SGDLS, CDR2 YYNGEE. The CDR3 region is CASSVGGGGYTF. The CDR3 DNA reads TGTGCCAGCAGCGTAGGGGGAGGCGGCTACACCTTC.

The gene calls are TRBV5-5 and TRBJ2-3; maybe TRBD1 (5 bases). CDR3 length: 14 amino acids. V lost 0 bases to trimming and J lost 0 bases, with 5 bases between them. Germline CDR1 reads SGHKS; CDR2 reads YYEKEE (reference sequence). The CDR3: CASSLGQSTDTQYF. CDR3 bases: TGTGCCAGCAGCTTGGGACAGAGCACAGATACGCAGTATTTT. Full variable domain (outside the CDR3, taken from reference TRBV5-5 and TRBJ2-3): DAGVTQSPTHLIKTRGQQVTLRCSPISGHKSVSWYQQVLGQGPQFIFQYYEKEERGRGNFPDRFSARQFPNYSSELNVNALLLGDSALYLCASSLGQSTDTQYFGPGTRLTVL.

V usage is TRBV27 and J usage is TRBJ1-2, with 8 positions matching TRBD1. The junction had 5 bases not matched to a gene; V was cut back by 4 bases and J by 7 bases. CDR1 is MNHEY and CDR2 is SMNVEV in the germline V gene (reference sequence). The CDR3 length is 13 residues. CDR3 amino acids: CASSSQGARGYTF. The CDR3 DNA reads as TGTGCCAGCAGTTCTCAGGGGGCGCGTGGCTACACCTTC.

The gene calls are TRBV5-4 and TRBJ1-4; TRBD1 is a possible D gene (5 bases). Germline CDR1 is SGHNT and CDR2 is YYREEE (reference sequence). This CDR3 comprises 13 residues. Trimming took 3 bases from V and 8 from J, leaving 11 bases between them. CDR3 in DNA: TGTGCCAGCAGCTGGGGGGGAGGGGAAAAACTGTTTTTT. Translated, it gives CASSWGGGEKLFF.

V usage is TRBV15 and J usage is TRBJ2-7; possibly TRBD1 for D (6 bases). The CDR3 spans 13 residues. The germline gives CDR1 LNHNV, CDR2 YYDKDF (reference sequence). V shed 1 base and J shed 3 bases, with 7 bases lying between them. CDR3 protein: CATSRGDIYEQYF. CDR3 DNA: TGTGCCACCAGCAGAGGGGACATCTACGAGCAGTACTTC.

J is TRBJ2-4 and V is TRBV28, with 7 positions matching TRBD1. The CDR3 totals 17 residues. Looked up from germline, CDR1 is MDHEN and CDR2 is SYDVKM. After removal of 7 bases from V and 0 bases from J, the junction contained 12 bases not matched to a gene. CDR3 bases: TGTGCCAGCAACCCGGCAGGGGGTCCTCTAGCCAAAAACATTCAGTACTTC. Amino acids: CASNPAGGPLAKNIQYF.

This clone was counted a single time. The chain employs TRBV6-2 or TRBV6-3 and TRBJ2-7; 10 bases align to TRBD1. The CDR3 extends over 16 amino acids. J gave up 5 bases and V 5 bases, and 12 bases lay outside the gene matches. Germline V lookup: CDR1 MNHEY, CDR2 SVGEGT. The CDR3 DNA reads as TGTGCCAGCAGTCCACGCCCGGGACAGGGGAACCACGAGCAGTACTTC. It is translated as CASSPRPGQGNHEQYF.

This clone was detected a few times. This sequence joins TRBV7-2 and TRBJ1-2; 11 nucleotides agree with TRBD1. J gave up 4 bases and V 5 bases, and 9 bases lay outside the gene matches. Germline V gene lookup returns CDR1 SGHTA and CDR2 FQGNSA. The CDR3 has 16 amino acids. The CDR3 DNA sequence: TGTGCCAGCAGCGCGGACAGGGGGCTCCTGTCCTATGGCTACACCTTC. Its translation: CASSADRGLLSYGYTF.

Only one count was recorded for this clone. V gene TRBV2 combines with J gene TRBJ1-4; D is ambiguous. CDR1 and CDR2 from the germline V gene are SNHLY and FYNNEI. This CDR3 is built from 14 residues. V was clipped by 4 bases and J by 0 bases, with 6 bases between them. CDR3 DNA: TGTGCCAGCAGTGTGCGAGCAACTAATGAAAAACTGTTTTTT. As protein: CASSVRATNEKLFF.